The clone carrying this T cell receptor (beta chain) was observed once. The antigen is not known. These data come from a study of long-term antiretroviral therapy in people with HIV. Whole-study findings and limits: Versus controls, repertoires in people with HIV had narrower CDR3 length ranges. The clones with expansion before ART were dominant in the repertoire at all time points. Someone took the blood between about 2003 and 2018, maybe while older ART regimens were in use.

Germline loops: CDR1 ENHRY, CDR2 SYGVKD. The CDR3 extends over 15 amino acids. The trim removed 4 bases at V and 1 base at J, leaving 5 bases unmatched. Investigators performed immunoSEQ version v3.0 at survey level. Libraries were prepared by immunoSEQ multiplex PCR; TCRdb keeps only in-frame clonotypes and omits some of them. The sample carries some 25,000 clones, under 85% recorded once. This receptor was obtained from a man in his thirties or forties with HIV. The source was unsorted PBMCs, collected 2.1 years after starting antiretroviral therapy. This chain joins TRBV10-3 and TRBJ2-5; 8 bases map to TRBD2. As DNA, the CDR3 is TGTGCCATCAGTGTGCGCGGGGGGACCCAAGAGACCCAGTACTTC. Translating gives CAISVRGGTQETQYF.